This entry describes one TCR beta chain. A much larger clone differs by one base, so this may be a read error. The data derive from a study of CDR3 diversity in severe acne. TCRdb called the PCR reads again in MiXCR, with one record for every CDR3 protein. The table includes some 90,000 distinct CDR3 sequences, 45% to 50% detected once. Germline V lookup: CDR1 MGHDK, CDR2 SYGVNS. CDR3 length: 14 amino acids. The clonotype was recovered from a male donor in good health, serving as a control. Sequenced sample: blood. The chain links TRBV25-1 to TRBJ1-2, with D perhaps TRBD1 (5 bases). This CDR3 is CASSELGVGYGYAF. In DNA form, the CDR3 reads TGTGCCAGCAGTGAATTGGGGGTTGGCTATGGCTACGCCTTC.